This T cell receptor beta chain appears in the sequencing data of a study of shared clonotypes between healthy human individuals (dated by TCRdb to 2020 to 2022). About the study as a whole: The cohort included three men and a couple of women between 18 and 49 years of age. For each donor, three plates each were used for CD4 naive and CD4 memory, two plates were used for CD8 naive, and one plate was used for CD8 memory. The study deeply sequenced blood TCR repertoires of five healthy adults to estimate repertoire size and the extent of clonotype sharing between individuals. Libraries were prepared and TCR repertoires were sequenced by different laboratories using diverse techniques, in order to increase sequencing depth and limit assay-specific biases. Per donor, leukapheresis produced somewhere between about 0.94 and 10 billion PBMCs. What the authors observed across the whole study: Higher generation probabilities were observed for clonotypes shared by all four sorted-subset donors than for non-shared clonotypes. The genetic and exposure-history diversity represented was limited by the small number of donors. Pairwise subsampling indicated that sequencing depth was expected to affect the degree of clonotype sharing among donors. Larger estimated clonotype richness was generally found for naive subsets than for memory subsets. Sharing across several donors was observed for 5% to 6.5% of naive CD4, over 3% of naive CD8, roughly 2.4% of memory CD4, and about 0.4% of memory CD8 clonotypes. Even with the large sequencing depth, rarefaction of the sorted-subset datasets indicated that sequencing was incomplete. Sampling was restricted to blood, and TCR repertoires in tissue are likely to differ from TCR repertoires in blood.

With regard to this clone: The clone's antigen remains unknown. Base-call qualities are not available, and no considerably larger clone is one nucleotide away.

Using the deep immunoSEQ assay, multiplex PCR amplified TCR CDR3 regions from genomic DNA. Extracted genomic DNA from each cell subset was distributed evenly across all wells of several immunoSEQ 96-well plates, and each plate was treated as a replicate. For sorted subsets, about 0.2 ug genomic DNA, equal to approximately 30,000 T cell genomes, was loaded into each replicate PCR. Purified libraries were quantified with a Qubit 3.0 fluorometer, sized on a Bioanalyzer 2100, and re-quantified with the KAPA Library Quantification kit. Every immunoSEQ 96-well plate was sequenced on a separate single-read 150-cycle Illumina NextSeq 550 flow cell. From the authors' description of their analysis: Because only junctional sequences without quality scores were contained in the immunoSEQ output, filtering matching that applied to full-length reads could not be performed. To assign V/J genes and CDR3, sequences were annotated against IMGT germline references using PyIR, a Python wrapper for IgBLAST v1.9. Any read was removed if the V/J assignment was weak (E-value above 1e-6), the CDR3 was missing, or the read contained stop codons, out-of-frame junctions, or ambiguous translated residues. V3J clonotypes were defined as sequences sharing an identical inferred V gene, J gene, and CDR3 amino acid sequence. The percentage overlap between two repertoires was calculated by dividing the number of shared unique clonotypes by the size of the smaller repertoire. Three approaches were used to assess repertoire richness: RTK rarefaction, the Chao1 estimator, and Recon v2.1 estimates of unobserved clonotypes. OLGA was used to compute generation probabilities for all TCRbeta clonotypes that the gDNA method yielded from a handful of donors. TCRdb took over this immuneACCESS table, retaining in-frame rearrangements with V and J assigned. Such tables are incomplete; in checked studies, under half of the missing clones stem from an unresolved V gene, and the remainder is unexplained. The V and J calls and the clone size are those of that table, but D and trimming were determined from the DNA. For this sample the table gives more than 1,200,000 clones, of which approximately 98.5% were detected only once. Around 0.38% of the sample comes from the top ten.

Healthy HIV-negative adults with no recently reported acute infections or vaccinations were included as donors. All donors were Caucasian adults living in Nashville, Tennessee, USA. CD4+ T cells were enriched by magnetic negative selection; naive cells were then positively selected on CD45RA, and the negative fraction formed the memory subset. After blood collection by leukapheresis, PBMCs were isolated using Ficoll-Histopaque density gradient centrifugation and then cryopreserved in the vapor phase of liquid nitrogen. Analytical flow cytometry was used to check the purity and quantity of every magnetically sorted T cell population. Genomic DNA was isolated from every sorted fraction and measured by UV absorbance on a Nanodrop 2000c. The CDR3, cysteine through phenylalanine, is 16 amino acids long. The sequence is cut down to CDR3 DNA, 48 bases in frame from base 1. CDR1 SGDLS and CDR2 YYNGEE are derived from the germline V gene. V is pared back by 3 bases and J by 7 bases, with 23 bases lying between the germline termini.

The V and J segments used are TRBV9 and TRBJ2-7; the best D guess is TRBD1, with 7 bases matching. The sequencing input was naive CD4+ T cells sorted from blood. This specimen's cell subset or site label, interpreted: CD45RA+ positively selected. This clonotype was obtained from a man aged 25-45 years in good health. The CDR3 region has the sequence CASSADPGGGIKEQYF. The DNA is as follows: TGTGCCAGCAGCGCGGATCCTGGAGGGGGCATAAAGGAGCAGTACTTC.